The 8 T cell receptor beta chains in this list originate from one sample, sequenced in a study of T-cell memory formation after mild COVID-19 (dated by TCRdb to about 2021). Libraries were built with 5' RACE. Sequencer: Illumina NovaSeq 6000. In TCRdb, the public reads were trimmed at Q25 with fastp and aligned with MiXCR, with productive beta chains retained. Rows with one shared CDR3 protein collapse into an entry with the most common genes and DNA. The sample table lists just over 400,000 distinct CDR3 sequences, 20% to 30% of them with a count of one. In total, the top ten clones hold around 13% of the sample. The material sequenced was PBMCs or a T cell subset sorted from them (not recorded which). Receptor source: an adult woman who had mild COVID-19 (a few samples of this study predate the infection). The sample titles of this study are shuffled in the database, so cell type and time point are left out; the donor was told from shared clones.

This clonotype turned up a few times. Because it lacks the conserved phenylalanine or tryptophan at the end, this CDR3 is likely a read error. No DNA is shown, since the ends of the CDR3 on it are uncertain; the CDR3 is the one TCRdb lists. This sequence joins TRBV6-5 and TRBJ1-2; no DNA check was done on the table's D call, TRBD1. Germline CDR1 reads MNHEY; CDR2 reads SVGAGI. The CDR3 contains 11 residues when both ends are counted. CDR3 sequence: CASSYADRLIL.

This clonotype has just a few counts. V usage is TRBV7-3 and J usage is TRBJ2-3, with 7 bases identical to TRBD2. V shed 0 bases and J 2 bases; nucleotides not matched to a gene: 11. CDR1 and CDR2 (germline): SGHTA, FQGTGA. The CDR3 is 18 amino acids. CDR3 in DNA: TGTGCCAGCAGCTTAACGGGGCTTACTAGCGTCTTCACAGATACGCAGTATTTT. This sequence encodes CASSLTGLTSVFTDTQYF.

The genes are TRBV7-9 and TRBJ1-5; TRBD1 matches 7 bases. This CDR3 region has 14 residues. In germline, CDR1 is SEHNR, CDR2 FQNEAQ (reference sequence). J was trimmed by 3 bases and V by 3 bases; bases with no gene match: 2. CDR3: CASSLTGYNQPQHF. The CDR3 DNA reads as TGTGCCAGCAGCTTGACAGGGTACAATCAGCCCCAGCATTTT.

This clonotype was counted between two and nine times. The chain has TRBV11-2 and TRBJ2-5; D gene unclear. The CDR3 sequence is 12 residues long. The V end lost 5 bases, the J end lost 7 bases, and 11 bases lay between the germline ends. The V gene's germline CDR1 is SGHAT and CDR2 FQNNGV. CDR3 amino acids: CASSKFSGTQYF. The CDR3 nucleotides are TGTGCCAGCAGCAAATTCAGTGGGACCCAGTACTTC.

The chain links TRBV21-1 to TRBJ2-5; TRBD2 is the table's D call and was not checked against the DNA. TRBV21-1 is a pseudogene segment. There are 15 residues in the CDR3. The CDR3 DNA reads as TGTGCCAGCAGCAAAGCCCCTCGGGGAACTTGGGCCCAGTACTTC. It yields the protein CASSKAPRGTWAQYF.

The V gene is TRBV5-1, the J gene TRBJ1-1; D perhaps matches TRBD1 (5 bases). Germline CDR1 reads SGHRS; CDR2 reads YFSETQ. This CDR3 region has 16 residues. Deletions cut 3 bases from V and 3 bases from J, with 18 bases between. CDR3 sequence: CASSWAGQGRDTEAFF. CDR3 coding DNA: TGCGCCAGCAGCTGGGCCGGGCAGGGCCGGGACACTGAAGCTTTCTTT. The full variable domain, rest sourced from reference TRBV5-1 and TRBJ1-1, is KAGVTQTPRYLIKTRGQQVTLSCSPISGHRSVSWYQQTPGQGLQFLFEYFSETQRNKGNFPGRFSGRQFSNSRSEMNVSTLELGDSALYLCASSWAGQGRDTEAFFGQGTRLTVV.

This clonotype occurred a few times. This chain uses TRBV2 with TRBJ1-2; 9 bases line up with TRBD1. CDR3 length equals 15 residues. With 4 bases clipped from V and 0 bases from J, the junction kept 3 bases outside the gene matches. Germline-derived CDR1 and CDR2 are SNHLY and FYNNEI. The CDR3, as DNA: TGTGCCAGCAGTGGGGACAGGGTAGCTAACTATGGCTACACCTTC. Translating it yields CASSGDRVANYGYTF.

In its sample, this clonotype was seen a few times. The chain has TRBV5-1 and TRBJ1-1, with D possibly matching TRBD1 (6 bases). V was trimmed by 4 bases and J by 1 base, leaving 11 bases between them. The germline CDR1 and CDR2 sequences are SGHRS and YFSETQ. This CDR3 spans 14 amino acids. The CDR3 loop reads CASSMGQQNTEAFF. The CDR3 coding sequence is TGCGCCAGCAGCATGGGACAACAGAACACTGAAGCTTTCTTT.